These 10 T cell receptor beta chains came from one sample sequenced in a study of T cell repertoires in ileal Crohn's disease. TCRdb's table, derived via immunoSEQ multiplex PCR, lists solely in-frame clones and lacks some. The sample has about 17,000 clones; 83% are singletons. Sequences were obtained from ileal tissue. These TCRs come from an adult with Crohn's disease.

CDR3 loop: CASSTTGRDQPQHF. The DNA for the CDR3 is TGTGCCAGCAGCACAACAGGGAGGGATCAGCCCCAGCATTTT. The V gene is TRBV7-2, the J gene TRBJ1-5, with D possibly TRBD1 on 6 matching bases. Germline assignment: CDR1 SGHTA and CDR2 FQGNSA. The CDR3 sequence is 14 residues long. V dropped 5 bases and J dropped 5 bases, with 13 bases sitting between them.

The V call is TRBV7-2, the J call TRBJ2-5; 9 bases fit TRBD2. Germline loops: CDR1 SGHTA, CDR2 FQGNSA. The CDR3 runs 15 residues. After removal of 3 bases from V and 2 bases from J, the junction contained 4 bases not matched to a gene. In DNA, the CDR3 is TGTGCCAGCAGCTTCCAGCGGGGGGCACAAGAGACCCAGTACTTC. Its protein is CASSFQRGAQETQYF.

This rearrangement joins TRBV30 to TRBJ2-5; D not certain. The length of the CDR3 is 16 residues. Germline values: CDR1 GTSNPN, CDR2 SVGIG (reference sequence). Trimming shortened V by 1 base and J by 4 bases, and 19 bases separated the two germline ends. The CDR3 is CAWSDPFRSYGETQYF. CDR3 DNA sequence: TGTGCCTGGAGTGACCCTTTCCGGAGTTACGGAGAGACCCAGTACTTC. Full variable domain (outside the CDR3, taken from reference TRBV30 and TRBJ2-5): SQTIHQWPATLVQPVGSPLSLECTVEGTSNPNLYWYRQAAGRGLQLLFYSVGIGQISSEVPQNLSASRPQDRQFILSSKKLLLSDSGFYLCAWSDPFRSYGETQYFGPGTRLLVL.

The V and J genes are TRBV7-6 and TRBJ1-3, with 9 bases identical to TRBD1. V lost 5 bases, J lost 2 bases, and 4 bases stayed unmatched. CDR1 and CDR2 from the germline V gene are SGHVS and FNYEAQ. The CDR3 is 15 residues long. CDR3 in amino acids: CASSPRTGAGNTIYF. The CDR3, as DNA: TGTGCCAGCAGCCCGAGGACAGGGGCTGGAAACACCATATATTTT.

The CDR3 DNA is TGCGCCAGCAGCCGCAACGGGGGCACTGAAGCTTTCTTT. It specifies CASSRNGGTEAFF. The gene calls are TRBV4-3 and TRBJ1-1, with D perhaps TRBD1 (5 bases). V was clipped by 4 bases and J by 4 bases, with 10 bases between them. The CDR3 totals 13 residues. Looked up from germline, CDR1 is LGHNA and CDR2 is YSLEER.

The V call is TRBV9, the J call TRBJ2-2; 7 nucleotides line up with TRBD1. CDR3 length: 13 amino acids. Germline V lookup: CDR1 SGDLS, CDR2 YYNGEE. V dropped 3 bases and J dropped 6; count of bases not matched to a gene: 2. The CDR3 coding sequence is TGTGCCAGCAGCGCGACAGGGCCCGGGGAGCTGTTTTTT. As protein: CASSATGPGELFF.

The rearrangement joins TRBV11-2 to TRBJ1-2, with TRBD1 identical over 7 bases. In germline, CDR1 is SGHAT, CDR2 FQNNGV. After removal of 0 bases from V and 7 bases from J, the junction contained 2 bases not matched to a gene. This CDR3 has 13 residues. The CDR3 DNA follows: TGTGCCAGCAGCTTAGATACAGGGGTTGGCTACACCTTC. Residues: CASSLDTGVGYTF.

The genes are TRBV7-2 and TRBJ2-2, with 9 bases aligning to TRBD1. V trimming: 5 bases; J trimming: 3 bases; junction bases outside the gene matches: 7. The CDR3 contains 16 residues. Germline CDR1 is SGHTA and CDR2 is FQGNSA. CDR3 nucleotide sequence: TGTGCCAGCAGCCGGACAGGGGCAGTTGACACCGGGGAGCTGTTTTTT. Its translation is CASSRTGAVDTGELFF.

The chain is built from TRBV29-1 and TRBJ1-2; D is possibly TRBD1 (5 bases). Germline lookup yields CDR1 SQVTM and CDR2 ANQGSEA. Deletions cut 0 bases from V and 5 bases from J, with 13 bases between. The CDR3 is 14 amino acids. The CDR3 nucleotides are TGCAGCGTTGAAGATTGGCAGGGAAGGTATGGCTACACCTTC. Residues: CSVEDWQGRYGYTF. Full variable domain (rest looked up from reference TRBV29-1 and TRBJ1-2): SAVISQKPSRDICQRGTSLTIQCQVDSQVTMMFWYRQQPGQSLTLIATANQGSEATYESGFVIDKFPISRPNLTFSTLTVSNMSPEDSSIYLCSVEDWQGRYGYTFGSGTRLTVV.

The chain joins TRBV2 to TRBJ2-7; a weak D match, TRBD1 (5 bases). Trimming left V 10 bases short and J 3 bases short, with 22 bases between. Germline V CDR1 and CDR2: SNHLY, FYNNEI. This CDR3 is 15 amino acids long. DNA for the CDR3: TGTGCCACCAAAGAATCGACAGCCATTCGCTACGAGCAGTACTTC. Translated, it gives CATKESTAIRYEQYF.